Below, 29 T cell receptor beta chains from the same sample are listed, as sequenced in a study of cytomegalovirus exposure and HLA in healthy donors. Researchers ran the PCR with 60 Vbeta and 13 Jbeta primers. Produced via immunoSEQ multiplex PCR; TCRdb's table is partial and in-frame only. Seen here are about 140,000 clones, approximately 79% observed once, and the top ten hold roughly 6.8%. The specimen sequenced was PBMCs. These TCRs come from a man aged 40-49 years in good health and CMV-seropositive.

This clone was seen once. Written as DNA, the CDR3 is TGTGCCAGCAGCGTAGCCCGGGACAGTAACTATGGCTACACCTTC. Translation: CASSVARDSNYGYTF. The chain is built from TRBV9 and TRBJ1-2; the match to TRBD1 covers 7 bases. V shed 0 bases, J shed 1 base, and the junction held 3 bases outside the gene matches. CDR1 and CDR2 from the germline V gene are SGDLS and YYNGEE. This CDR3 contains 15 residues. The full variable domain, completed using reference TRBV9 and TRBJ1-2, is DSGVTQTPKHLITATGQRVTLRCSPRSGDLSVYWYQQSLDQGLQFLIQYYNGEERAKGNILERFSAQQFPDLHSELNLSSLELGDSALYFCASSVARDSNYGYTFGSGTRLTVV.

This chain connects TRBV19 to TRBJ1-2, with D possibly being TRBD1 (5 bases). Trimming left V 7 bases short and J 4 bases short, with 25 bases between. This CDR3 is built from 17 residues. Germline V gene data show CDR1 as LNHDA and CDR2 as SQIVND (reference sequence). CDR3 bases: TGTGCCAGTACCGTATATATAGCAGGGAGGGCGAGCTATGGCTACACCTTC. Its protein product is CASTVYIAGRASYGYTF.

The chain links TRBV7-8 to TRBJ2-1; no firm D call. With 5 bases removed from V and 0 bases from J, the gap between germline ends came to 14 bases. CDR1 and CDR2 (germline): SGHVS, FQNEAQ. CDR3 length: 16 residues. The CDR3 sequence: CASSEVESRSYNEQFF. DNA for the CDR3: TGTGCCAGCAGCGAAGTAGAGAGCCGCTCCTACAATGAGCAGTTCTTC.

V usage is TRBV27 and J usage is TRBJ1-6; tentative D call: TRBD1 (6 bases). Trimming cost V 8 bases and J 8 bases, with 16 bases left between them. This CDR3 contains 14 residues. CDR1 and CDR2 from the germline V gene are MNHEY and SMNVEV (reference sequence). CDR3 sequence (DNA): TGTGCCAGCTGCCCAGGGGTCGCGGATTCACCCCTCCACTTT. It translates to CASCPGVADSPLHF.

CDR3 in DNA: TGTGCCAGCAGTTTTGTTACAGGGTCCTACGAGCAGTACTTC. Translated, it gives CASSFVTGSYEQYF. The chain uses TRBV27 and TRBJ2-7, with a possible D match to TRBD1 (6 bases). The CDR3 is made up of 14 amino acids. The V and J ends lost 3 bases and 1 base respectively, with 10 bases between them. Germline V gene lookup returns CDR1 MNHEY and CDR2 SMNVEV (reference sequence).

The chain links TRBV5-1 to TRBJ1-1, with 9 bases identical to TRBD1. The CDR3 spans 14 residues. Germline values: CDR1 SGHRS, CDR2 YFSETQ. Trimming took 8 bases from V and 4 from J; bases not matched to a gene: 9. The CDR3 DNA reads TGCGCCAGGGATCCACAGGGGGCTGGCACTGAAGCTTTCTTT. Protein product: CARDPQGAGTEAFF.

This clone was picked up a small number of times. The V and J genes are TRBV5-1 and TRBJ1-5; D unresolved. The CDR3 consists of 15 residues. Germline V CDR1 and CDR2: SGHRS, YFSETQ. The ends were cut back, 0 bases at V and 2 bases at J, with 9 bases in the middle. The CDR3, as DNA: TGCGCCAGCAGCTTGGGCGTATCCCGCAATCAGCCCCAGCATTTT. It yields the protein CASSLGVSRNQPQHF.

V is TRBV5-4 and J is TRBJ1-3, with D hard to call. Germline V gene sequence: CDR1 SGHNT, CDR2 YYREEE (reference sequence). The CDR3 runs to 15 residues. V was pared by 2 bases and J by 0 bases, with 9 bases between. This CDR3 reads CASSLEPSSGNTIYF. CDR3 sequence (DNA): TGTGCCAGCAGCTTAGAGCCCTCCTCTGGAAACACCATATATTTT.

This chain connects TRBV4-2 to TRBJ2-1; perhaps TRBD2 as D (5 bases). CDR3 length equals 14 residues. Germline CDR1 reads LGHNA; CDR2 reads YNFKEQ. With 0 bases removed from V and 8 bases from J, the gap between germline ends came to 11 bases. In DNA, the CDR3 is TGTGCCAGCAGCCAAGAGAGGGTTCATCATGAGCAGTTCTTC. Amino acids: CASSQERVHHEQFF.

Regarding this clone: Compared with germline, one end of the junction differs, possibly owing to a read error. The CDR3 reads CASSPHTDFQKTQYF. CDR3 nucleotide sequence: TGTGCCAGCAGCCCACACACGGACTTCCAAAAGACCCAGTACTTC. The rearrangement links TRBV7-9 to TRBJ2-5, with D perhaps TRBD2 (5 bases). Germline V gene data show CDR1 as SEHNR and CDR2 as FQNEAQ (reference sequence). The CDR3 is made up of 15 amino acids.

The chain is built from TRBV28 and TRBJ1-1; 7 bases agree with TRBD1. V lost 6 bases and J lost 5; bases outside the gene matches: 6. This CDR3 region has 13 residues. Per germline, CDR1 MDHEN and CDR2 SYDVKM. CDR3 in DNA: TGTGCCAGCAGACCGACAGGGAGGACTGAAGCTTTCTTT. It specifies CASRPTGRTEAFF.

CDR3 DNA sequence: TGTGCCAGCAGAGTACAGGGTGCAACTAATGAAAAACTGTTTTTT. This sequence encodes CASRVQGATNEKLFF. The chain joins TRBV2 to TRBJ1-4; D possibly corresponds to TRBD1 (6 bases). Germline-derived CDR1 and CDR2 are SNHLY and FYNNEI. The ends were cut back, 6 bases at V and 0 bases at J, with 11 bases in the middle. This CDR3 spans 15 amino acids. The whole variable domain, remainder taken from reference TRBV2 and TRBJ1-4, is EPEVTQTPSHQVTQMGQEVILRCVPISNHLYFYWYRQILGQKVEFLVSFYNNEISEKSEIFDDQFSVERPDGSNFTLKIRSTKLEDSAMYFCASRVQGATNEKLFFGSGTQLSVL.

The chain recombines TRBV5-1 with TRBJ1-4; D gene ambiguous. The CDR3 has 15 residues. Germline CDR1 SGHRS, CDR2 YFSETQ. V shed 4 bases and J shed 8 bases, with 18 bases lying between them. The chain's CDR3 is CASSIRRPGSEKLFF. The CDR3 DNA sequence: TGCGCCAGCAGCATCCGACGGCCGGGGTCGGAAAAACTGTTTTTT.

This chain links TRBV5-1 with TRBJ2-4; TRBD2 matches at 9 bases. The V segment lost 3 bases and the J segment 4 bases; nucleotides outside the gene matches: 8. Germline CDR1 SGHRS, CDR2 YFSETQ. The CDR3 has 16 amino acids. In nucleotides, the CDR3 is TGCGCCAGCAGCTCTGGCGGGAGGGCCCTTAAAAACATTCAGTACTTC. As protein: CASSSGGRALKNIQYF.

The chain is built from TRBV11-3 and TRBJ1-1; 10 nucleotides agree with TRBD1. The CDR3 totals 15 residues. CDR1 and CDR2 from the germline V gene are SGHNT and YENEEA. Trimming removed 5 bases from V and 7 bases from J; junction bases left unmatched: 10. CDR3 residues: CASSPGTGVGGEAFF. The CDR3 DNA is TGTGCCAGCAGCCCCGGGACAGGGGTTGGTGGTGAAGCTTTCTTT.

The chain combines TRBV28 with TRBJ1-4, with TRBD1 matching over 9 bases. The CDR3 has 14 amino acids. Germline CDR1 MDHEN, CDR2 SYDVKM. The ends lost 8 bases at V and 7 bases at J; junction bases unmatched: 8. The DNA for the CDR3 is TGTGCCAGCGCCCCCGGGACAGGGAGTGAAAAACTGTTTTTT. Protein product: CASAPGTGSEKLFF.

As for this clone: A read error may account for a junction end that differs from germline. This rearrangement joins TRBV7-9 to TRBJ1-1; D not certain. In germline, CDR1 is SEHNR, CDR2 FQNEAQ (reference sequence). The CDR3 spans 15 residues. Here the CDR3 DNA reads TGTTCCAGCAGCCCCGCCGTGGGGAGGAACACTGAAGCTTTCTTT. Protein: CSSSPAVGRNTEAFF. Based on the CDR3 plus reference TRBV7-9 and TRBJ1-1, the full variable domain is DTGVSQNPRHKITKRGQNVTFRCDPISEHNRLYWYRQTLGQGPEFLTYFQNEAQLEKSRLLSDRFSAERPKGSFSTLEIQRTEQGDSAMYLCSSSPAVGRNTEAFFGQGTRLTVV.

The chain couples TRBV2 to TRBJ2-1; 12 nucleotides match TRBD2. The CDR3 loop spans 16 amino acids. Germline CDR1 is SNHLY and CDR2 is FYNNEI. Trimming cost V 6 bases and J 8 bases; bases outside gene matches: 11. The CDR3 DNA reads as TGTGCCAGCAGCCTGAGGACTAGCGGGACCCGAGATGAGCAGTTCTTC. This translates into CASSLRTSGTRDEQFF.

The chain's CDR3 is CASSFPGQRGLRQYF. The DNA for the CDR3 is TGTGCCAGCAGCTTTCCGGGACAGCGGGGGTTGAGGCAGTACTTC. V is TRBV11-2 and J is TRBJ2-7, with D possibly being TRBD2 (8 bases). V was shortened by 3 bases and J by 9 bases, with 21 bases between the two germline ends. In germline, CDR1 is SGHAT, CDR2 FQNNGV. This CDR3 contains 15 residues.

The chain combines TRBV27 with TRBJ1-5; TRBD1 matches at 9 bases. The V gene's germline CDR1 is MNHEY and CDR2 SMNVEV (reference sequence). The CDR3 runs 15 residues. V shed 4 bases, J shed 4 bases, and the junction held 5 bases outside the gene matches. The CDR3 is CASSSPGQGNQPQHF. The CDR3 region has the DNA TGTGCCAGCAGTTCTCCCGGACAGGGGAATCAGCCCCAGCATTTT.

The chain links TRBV5-1 to TRBJ2-7, with 7 bases aligning to TRBD1. V shed 3 bases, J shed 2 bases, and the junction held 5 bases outside the gene matches. CDR1 is SGHRS, CDR2 YFSETQ, per germline. The CDR3 sequence is 14 residues long. The CDR3: CASSSATGAYEQYF. The CDR3 nucleotides read TGCGCCAGCAGCTCGGCCACAGGGGCCTACGAGCAGTACTTC. Supplemented by reference TRBV5-1 and TRBJ2-7, the full variable domain reads KAGVTQTPRYLIKTRGQQVTLSCSPISGHRSVSWYQQTPGQGLQFLFEYFSETQRNKGNFPGRFSGRQFSNSRSEMNVSTLELGDSALYLCASSSATGAYEQYFGPGTRLTVT.

The chain carries TRBV29-1 and TRBJ2-5; D gene uncertain. V lost 4 bases and J 2 bases, leaving 11 bases between the germline ends. The CDR3 is made up of 13 amino acids. The germline CDR1 and CDR2 sequences are SQVTM and ANQGSEA. CDR3 region: CSVGLPQQETQYF. As DNA, the CDR3 is TGCAGCGTTGGGCTGCCGCAACAAGAGACCCAGTACTTC. Together with reference TRBV29-1 and TRBJ2-5, the CDR3 gives the full variable domain: SAVISQKPSRDICQRGTSLTIQCQVDSQVTMMFWYRQQPGQSLTLIATANQGSEATYESGFVIDKFPISRPNLTFSTLTVSNMSPEDSSIYLCSVGLPQQETQYFGPGTRLLVL.

V gene TRBV30 combines with J gene TRBJ2-7, with 9 bases that match TRBD2. The CDR3 totals 20 residues. V trimming: 3 bases; J trimming: 0 bases; junction bases outside the gene matches: 21. Germline CDR1 is GTSNPN and CDR2 is SVGIG (reference sequence). In DNA, the CDR3 is TGTGCCTGGAGGGGTCGATACCCGATAGCGGGAGCTATCCCCTCCTACGAGCAGTACTTC. It codes for CAWRGRYPIAGAIPSYEQYF.

This chain connects TRBV9 to TRBJ1-4; D call uncertain. Germline lookup yields CDR1 SGDLS and CDR2 YYNGEE. CDR3 length equals 13 residues. V lost 2 bases, J lost 4 bases, and 6 bases lay in between. The CDR3, as DNA: TGTGCCAGCAGCGTGGCAATTAATGAAAAACTGTTTTTT. Translation: CASSVAINEKLFF.

The chain joins TRBV7-6 to TRBJ1-5; no clear D gene. V dropped 2 bases and J dropped 2 bases, with 4 bases sitting between them. This CDR3 contains 13 residues. CDR1 is SGHVS and CDR2 is FNYEAQ in the germline V gene. CDR3 amino acids: CASSLSGNQPQHF. The CDR3 DNA reads as TGTGCCAGCAGCTTAAGCGGCAATCAGCCCCAGCATTTT.

This sequence joins TRBV7-2 and TRBJ2-1; 7 bases map to TRBD2. The V segment lost 5 bases and the J segment 7 bases; nucleotides outside the gene matches: 8. CDR1 and CDR2 from the germline V gene are SGHTA and FQGNSA. The CDR3 length is 14 residues. CDR3 sequence reads: CASSLGGSTNEQFF. The CDR3 bases are TGTGCCAGCAGCCTCGGCGGGAGCACAAATGAGCAGTTCTTC.

This clone was seen a handful of times. The chain uses TRBV19 and TRBJ1-1, with no clear D. The CDR3 extends over 15 amino acids. Trimming removed 1 base at V and 1 base at J, with 10 bases between. Germline assignment: CDR1 LNHDA and CDR2 SQIVND (reference sequence). CDR3 in amino acids: CASSIVHAGNTEAFF. The CDR3, as DNA: TGTGCCAGTAGTATAGTCCATGCAGGGAACACTGAAGCTTTCTTT.

The chain uses TRBV5-4 and TRBJ2-2, with 7 positions matching TRBD1. The trim removed 4 bases at V and 1 base at J, leaving 4 bases unmatched. CDR3 length equals 15 residues. Germline V lookup: CDR1 SGHNT, CDR2 YYREEE (reference sequence). Here the CDR3 DNA reads TGTGCCAGCAGCCAATACAGGGGGAACACCGGGGAGCTGTTTTTT. Its protein product is CASSQYRGNTGELFF.

The V and J genes are TRBV28 and TRBJ2-2, with D possibly TRBD1 on 5 matching bases. V lost 3 bases to trimming and J lost 2 bases, with 10 bases between them. Germline V gene sequence: CDR1 MDHEN, CDR2 SYDVKM. The CDR3 spans 15 residues. The CDR3 DNA sequence: TGTGCCAGCAGTTTCGACAGACTTAACACCGGGGAGCTGTTTTTT. Protein: CASSFDRLNTGELFF.